These 3 T cell receptor beta chains share one sample of origin, sequenced in a study of blood T cell repertoires in COVID-19. The table came from immunoSEQ multiplex PCR; TCRdb's copy has only in-frame clones and leaves some out. The sample lists roughly 280,000 clones, nearly 90% occurring once. The sequencing sample was made of PBMCs or T cells enriched from blood (not recorded which). These receptors were obtained from a woman aged 55-69 years who had recovered from COVID-19.

This chain joins TRBV28 and TRBJ1-2; 8 bases line up with TRBD1. The germline CDR1 and CDR2 sequences are MDHEN and SYDVKM. This CDR3 comprises 12 residues. Germline trimming cut 5 bases from V and 11 bases from J; bases unmatched to any gene: 7. This chain's CDR3 is CASSLRQGRYTF. DNA of the CDR3: TGTGCCAGCAGTCTCAGACAGGGGCGGTACACCTTC.

This clone has just one count. The V call is TRBV6-1, the J call TRBJ2-2; D is unclear. The CDR3 length is 12 residues. Germline lookup yields CDR1 MNHNS and CDR2 SASEGT. Between the trimmed V and J ends, which lost 3 bases and 6 bases, there was a span of 5 bases. CDR3 sequence reads: CASSDSAGELFF. The CDR3 DNA follows: TGTGCCAGCAGTGACAGTGCCGGGGAGCTGTTTTTT.

This chain joins TRBV28 and TRBJ2-5; D may be TRBD2 (7 bases). The CDR3 loop spans 15 amino acids. V was clipped by 8 bases and J by 3 bases, with 19 bases between them. Per the germline V gene, CDR1 is MDHEN and CDR2 is SYDVKM. DNA of the CDR3: TGTGCCAGCGGGGTTCGCGGGGGCGCGGAAGAGACCCAGTACTTC. This codes for CASGVRGGAEETQYF. Full variable domain (remainder filled in from reference TRBV28 and TRBJ2-5): DVKVTQSSRYLVKRTGEKVFLECVQDMDHENMFWYRQDPGLGLRLIYFSYDVKMKEKGDIPEGYSVSREKKERFSLILESASTNQTSMYLCASGVRGGAEETQYFGPGTRLLVL.